The 22 T cell receptor beta chains listed next were all sequenced from one sample in a study of shared clonotypes between healthy human individuals. Libraries were prepared by immunoSEQ multiplex PCR; TCRdb keeps only in-frame clonotypes and omits some of them. The repertoire has roughly 2.2 million clones, over 90% of them found once; the top ten carry under 0.45%. The source material was naive CD4+ T cells from PBMCs. Specified subset: CD45RA+ positively selected. These receptors came from a man between 18 and 29 years old in good health. Some clones in this sample may be carry-over from other donors' samples.

This clone was recorded only once. The sample contains more than one DNA sequence encoding this CDR3. The CDR3 coding sequence is TGTGCCAGCAGTTTGACAGGGGGGAATGGCTACACCTTC. Its translation: CASSLTGGNGYTF. V and J are TRBV28 and TRBJ1-2; 9 bases fit TRBD1. Germline V gives CDR1 MDHEN, CDR2 SYDVKM. This CDR3 is 13 amino acids long. The ends lost 3 bases at V and 6 bases at J; junction bases unmatched: 2.

This sequence joins TRBV28 and TRBJ2-4; a possible D gene is TRBD2 (6 bases). CDR3 length equals 15 residues. The ends were cut back, 7 bases at V and 0 bases at J, with 13 bases in the middle. Germline CDR1 is MDHEN and CDR2 is SYDVKM. CDR3 sequence reads: CASNNGGLAKNIQYF. Here the CDR3 DNA reads TGTGCCAGCAACAACGGGGGATTAGCCAAAAACATTCAGTACTTC.

CDR3 amino acids: CASGRQGFPGYTF. CDR3 nucleotides: TGTGCCAGCGGACGGCAGGGATTTCCGGGCTACACCTTC. V is TRBV7-9 and J is TRBJ1-2; the D gene is possibly TRBD1 (5 bases). Trimming took off 8 bases at V and 8 bases at J, with 18 bases between the two ends. The V gene's germline CDR1 is SEHNR and CDR2 FQNEAQ (reference sequence). The length of the CDR3 is 13 residues.

The V call is TRBV4-3, the J call TRBJ1-2; 9 nucleotides line up with TRBD1. Per the germline V gene, CDR1 is LGHNA and CDR2 is YSLEER. The J segment lost 4 bases and the V segment lost 4 bases, leaving 4 bases of the junction unmatched. CDR3 length: 14 residues. The CDR3 coding sequence is TGCGCCAGCAGCCCTCAGACAGGGGGCTATGGCTACACCTTC. Encoded protein: CASSPQTGGYGYTF.

J is TRBJ1-2 and V is TRBV28; tentative D call: TRBD1 (6 bases). Trimming left V 5 bases short and J 2 bases short, with 12 bases between. CDR3 length: 14 residues. Germline CDR1 reads MDHEN; CDR2 reads SYDVKM. CDR3 DNA: TGTGCCAGCAGTATCAAGGGGGGGAACTATGGCTACACCTTC. Protein sequence: CASSIKGGNYGYTF.

The chain uses TRBV5-5 and TRBJ1-5, with 8 bases identical to TRBD1. Trimming took 2 bases from V and 5 from J; bases not matched to a gene: 0. The germline V gene encodes CDR1 SGHKS and CDR2 YYEKEE (reference sequence). There are 13 residues in the CDR3. In nucleotides, the CDR3 is TGTGCCAGCAGCTTACAGGGGGATCAGCCCCAGCATTTT. It codes for CASSLQGDQPQHF. The full variable domain, in which reference TRBV5-5 and TRBJ1-5 provide the parts outside the CDR3, is DAGVTQSPTHLIKTRGQQVTLRCSPISGHKSVSWYQQVLGQGPQFIFQYYEKEERGRGNFPDRFSARQFPNYSSELNVNALLLGDSALYLCASSLQGDQPQHFGDGTRLSIL.

The chain employs TRBV5-1 and TRBJ2-3, with 9 bases aligning to TRBD2. There are 16 residues in the CDR3. With 4 bases clipped from V and 6 bases from J, the junction kept 12 bases outside the gene matches. The germline CDR1 and CDR2 sequences are SGHRS and YFSETQ. The CDR3: CASSLPSGTSWDTQYF. DNA for the CDR3: TGCGCCAGCAGCCTGCCATCCGGGACTAGCTGGGATACGCAGTATTTT.

The chain couples TRBV5-1 to TRBJ1-1; weak D call: TRBD1 (6 bases). Per the germline V gene, CDR1 is SGHRS and CDR2 is YFSETQ. This CDR3 region has 13 residues. Trimming took 5 bases from V and 4 from J, leaving 12 bases between them. The chain's CDR3 is CASRSGDRTEAFF. CDR3 sequence (DNA): TGCGCCAGCAGATCAGGGGATCGCACTGAAGCTTTCTTT.

This chain connects TRBV4-1 to TRBJ2-3, with D possibly being TRBD2 (6 bases). V lost 0 bases to trimming and J lost 2 bases, with 12 bases between them. The CDR3 loop spans 16 amino acids. Germline V gene lookup returns CDR1 MGHRA and CDR2 YSYEKL. The CDR3 protein is CASSQEGSGYTDTQYF. CDR3 coding DNA: TGCGCCAGCAGCCAAGAGGGTAGCGGTTACACAGATACGCAGTATTTT.

The V call is TRBV5-1, the J call TRBJ2-7; D uncertain. CDR1 is SGHRS, CDR2 YFSETQ, per germline. This CDR3 is 13 amino acids long. Trimming left V 0 bases short and J 2 bases short, with 6 bases between. CDR3 sequence reads: CASSLGWTYEQYF. The CDR3 DNA reads as TGCGCCAGCAGCTTGGGCTGGACCTACGAGCAGTACTTC.

This chain links TRBV19 with TRBJ2-7, with TRBD1 matching over 12 bases. V lost 4 bases to trimming and J lost 2 bases; unmatched junction nucleotides: 3. The V gene's germline CDR1 is LNHDA and CDR2 SQIVND (reference sequence). The CDR3 runs to 15 residues. The chain's CDR3 is CASSKGTGGTYEQYF. The CDR3 bases are TGTGCCAGTAGTAAGGGGACAGGGGGCACCTACGAGCAGTACTTC.

V and J are TRBV4-3 and TRBJ1-4; no clear D. Trimming pared 1 base from V and 3 bases from J, leaving 9 bases between. Germline V gives CDR1 LGHNA, CDR2 YSLEER. The CDR3 extends over 15 amino acids. The DNA of the CDR3 is TGCGCCAGCAGCCAAGCTAGTACGTCTAATGAAAAACTGTTTTTT. It specifies CASSQASTSNEKLFF.

V usage is TRBV21-1 and J usage is TRBJ1-2; no check of the table's D call, TRBD1, against the DNA was made. TRBV21-1 is given as a pseudogene. The CDR3 covers 16 residues. For the CDR3, the DNA is TGTGCCAGCAGCCCTCGGACAGCCACTGCACCTTATGGCTACACCTTC. This codes for CASSPRTATAPYGYTF.

This chain joins TRBV7-5 and TRBJ1-5. TRBV7-5 is marked as a pseudogene. The CDR3 spans 14 residues. CDR3 sequence reads: CVRSLSWGNQPQHF. The CDR3 bases are TGTGTCAGAAGCTTAAGCTGGGGCAATCAGCCCCAGCATTTT.

With respect to this clone: At the DNA level, this CDR3 is encoded by other sequences in the same sample as well. The chain carries TRBV15 and TRBJ2-5, with D possibly being TRBD1 or TRBD2 (6 bases each). The CDR3 is 13 amino acids. Germline assignment: CDR1 LNHNV and CDR2 YYDKDF (reference sequence). V was cut by 8 bases and J by 5 bases, with 15 bases left in between. CDR3 sequence: CATSPRRGETQYF. CDR3 sequence (DNA): TGTGCCACCTCGCCCCGGAGGGGGGAGACCCAGTACTTC. The full variable domain, rest sourced from reference TRBV15 and TRBJ2-5, is DAMVIQNPRYQVTQFGKPVTLSCSQTLNHNVMYWYQQKSSQAPKLLFHYYDKDFNNEADTPDNFQSRRPNTSFCFLDIRSPGLGDTAMYLCATSPRRGETQYFGPGTRLLVL.

This clone was recorded only once. The CDR3 sequence: CASSAGLVGGLLQETQYF. CDR3 bases: TGTGCCAGCAGCGCCGGACTGGTGGGGGGGCTGCTCCAAGAGACCCAGTACTTC. The chain uses TRBV9 and TRBJ2-5; D is possibly TRBD2 (7 bases). The CDR3 is 18 residues long. V was clipped by 3 bases and J by 1 base, with 22 bases between them. The germline CDR1 and CDR2 sequences are SGDLS and YYNGEE.

This clone was detected once. This same CDR3 is encoded by further DNA sequences in the sample. The rearrangement joins TRBV5-1 to TRBJ2-1, with TRBD1 matching over 7 bases. Germline V CDR1 and CDR2: SGHRS, YFSETQ. With 2 bases clipped from V and 1 base from J, the junction kept 0 bases outside the gene matches. The CDR3 is made up of 14 amino acids. The CDR3, as DNA: TGCGCCAGCAGCTTACAGGGGTCCTACAATGAGCAGTTCTTC. This sequence encodes CASSLQGSYNEQFF.

The chain is built from TRBV15 and TRBJ1-1, with no clear D. Trimming took off 0 bases at V and 5 bases at J, with 1 base between the two ends. The CDR3 is 11 residues long. CDR1 and CDR2 from the germline V gene are LNHNV and YYDKDF (reference sequence). CDR3 region: CATSRETEAFF. CDR3 bases: TGTGCCACCAGCAGAGAGACTGAAGCTTTCTTT.

The V call is TRBV13, the J call TRBJ2-2; 8 bases agree with TRBD2. The trim removed 2 bases at V and 3 bases at J, leaving 5 bases unmatched. The length of the CDR3 is 16 residues. From germline, CDR1 is PRHDT and CDR2 FYEKMQ (reference sequence). This CDR3 is CASSLKPSGYTGELFF. The CDR3 DNA is TGTGCCAGCAGCTTAAAGCCTAGCGGGTACACCGGGGAGCTGTTTTTT. The full variable domain, its missing parts supplied by reference TRBV13 and TRBJ2-2, is AAGVIQSPRHLIKEKRETATLKCYPIPRHDTVYWYQQGPGQDPQFLISFYEKMQSDKGSIPDRFSAQQFSDYHSELNMSSLELGDSALYFCASSLKPSGYTGELFFGEGSRLTVL.

V and J are TRBV6-1 and TRBJ1-2, with D tentatively TRBD1 (6 bases). Between the trimmed V and J ends, which lost 2 bases and 13 bases, there was a span of 20 bases. The CDR3 is made up of 14 amino acids. Germline V gene sequence: CDR1 MNHNS, CDR2 SASEGT. The CDR3 here is CASSEFGGLGAGTF. The CDR3 nucleotides are TGTGCCAGCAGTGAATTTGGGGGTCTGGGGGCGGGCACCTTC.

The J gene is TRBJ2-7, the V gene TRBV1. TRBV1 is marked as a pseudogene. CDR3 length equals 16 residues. The CDR3 protein is CTSSQPGACVPDEQYF. The CDR3 nucleotides are TGCACCAGCAGCCAGCCCGGGGCCTGTGTCCCCGACGAGCAGTACTTC.

The genes are TRBV27 and TRBJ2-3; TRBD1 is a possible D gene (5 bases). The length of the CDR3 is 14 residues. The ends were cut back, 7 bases at V and 0 bases at J, with 11 bases in the middle. Germline V gene sequence: CDR1 MNHEY, CDR2 SMNVEV (reference sequence). CDR3 sequence: CASKKTESTDTQYF. The CDR3 DNA is TGTGCCAGCAAAAAGACAGAGAGCACAGATACGCAGTATTTT.